The present TCR beta chain was sequenced within a study of T cells after yellow fever vaccination. Study as a whole: The fractions with low cell numbers were processed using SMART-Seq v4 Ultra Low Input. Whole-study results and caveats: A minor fraction of clonotypes spanned both CD4 and CD8 compartments. Primary-vaccination clones mostly resurfaced post-booster (96% CD4, around 88% CD8).

With regard to this clonotype: Its antigen is currently unknown.

By 5'RACE template switching, TCR cDNA was produced, with a universal primer site and UMIs added in the process. TCRdb re-derived calls from the 5' RACE reads in MiXCR, one entry per CDR3 protein. The sample consists of hundreds of thousands of distinct CDR3 sequences, roughly an eighth of them appearing once. Germline assignment: CDR1 SGHTA and CDR2 FQGNSA. Trimming removed 6 bases from V and 4 bases from J, with 14 bases in between. The CDR3 length is 14 residues. This specimen was PBMCs, taken on the day of the yellow fever booster vaccination. The chain couples TRBV7-2 to TRBJ2-3; D remains unclear. The TCR sequence derives from a young man who received the YFV17D yellow fever vaccine. This CDR3 reads CASSRTTRPDTQYF. Here the CDR3 DNA reads TGTGCCAGCAGTCGGACCACCCGCCCAGATACGCAGTATTTT.